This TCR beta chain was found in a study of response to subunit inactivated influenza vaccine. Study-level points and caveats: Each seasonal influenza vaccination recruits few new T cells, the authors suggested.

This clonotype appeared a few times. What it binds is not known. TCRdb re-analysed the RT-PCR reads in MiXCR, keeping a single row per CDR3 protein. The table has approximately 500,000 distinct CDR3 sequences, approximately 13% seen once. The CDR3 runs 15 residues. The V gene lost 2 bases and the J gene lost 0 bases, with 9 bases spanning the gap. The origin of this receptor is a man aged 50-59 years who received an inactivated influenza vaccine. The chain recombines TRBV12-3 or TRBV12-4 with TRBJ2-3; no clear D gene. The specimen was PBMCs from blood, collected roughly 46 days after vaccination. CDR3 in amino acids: CASSLRFGSTDTQYF. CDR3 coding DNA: TGTGCCAGCAGTTTAAGGTTCGGGAGCACAGATACGCAGTATTTT.